Sequencing of this T cell receptor beta chain was carried out in a study of blood T cells in healthy people across ages. The authors ran a second PCR of about 6 to 12 cycles using a sample-barcoded 5' primer and a J-beta primer mix. TCRdb re-analysed the 5' RACE reads in MiXCR, keeping a single row per CDR3 protein. The sample gives 550,000 to 800,000 distinct CDR3 sequences, 32% of which show up once; about 16% is in the top ten. Findings and limits, study-wide: The study lacked donor CMV status, which possibly confounded expanded clonotype changes.

Details on this clonotype: Its antigen is still unknown.

The sequence derives from a woman of 80 years or more in good health. Sequencing was done on a sample of blood.

CDR3 amino acids: CASSSRSTALSSGNTIYF. The CDR3 DNA is TGTGCCAGCTCATCACGGAGCACAGCACTTAGCTCTGGAAACACCATATATTTT. The chain is built from TRBV18 and TRBJ1-3, with D unclear. Trimming left V 5 bases short and J 0 bases short, with 20 bases between. The CDR3 sequence is 18 residues long. Germline lookup yields CDR1 KGHSH and CDR2 LQKENI.